This T cell receptor (beta chain) came from a study of T cell responses to AZD1222 COVID-19 vaccine. Profiling relied on immunoSEQ multiplex PCR, and the TCRdb table lists in-frame clones only, not all of them. The sample carries about 77,000 clones, roughly nine tenths recorded once. Study-level findings and limits: A mostly white British donor set with more females was recruited, and clonal diversity was possibly underestimated. Spike-specific TCR breadth and depth went up after people got two AZD1222 doses. None of the repertoires were sampled until the peak T cell response had passed.

Note on this clone: Its antigen is currently unknown.

CDR3 length: 13 residues. The ends were cut back, 4 bases at V and 0 bases at J, with 7 bases in the middle. Timing groups of about 4 and about 12 weeks for second doses were pooled. The rearrangement links TRBV12-3 or TRBV12-4 to TRBJ2-7, with D possibly matching TRBD1 (5 bases). This TCR was recovered from an adult who received the AZD1222 COVID-19 vaccine. This specimen was peripheral blood, taken 28 days after the second AZD1222 dose. CDR3 DNA sequence: TGTGCCAGCAGTTCCGACAGCTCCTACGAGCAGTACTTC. Translation gives CASSSDSSYEQYF.